This paragraph reports one T cell receptor beta chain. Its antigen is still unknown. The input lacks base qualities; no much larger clone sits a single base away. The CDR3 holds 11 amino acids from the cysteine to the phenylalanine. Kept here is only the CDR3 DNA, which spans 33 bases and is read in frame from base 1. The junction carries 12 bases between V and J, which are trimmed by 4 bases and 11 bases respectively. Per the germline V gene, LGHNT is the CDR1 and FRNRAP is the CDR2. Genomic DNA was isolated from the sorted cells so that the TCRbeta CDR3 region could be sequenced. TCRbeta CDR3 regions were sequenced using the immunoSEQ Assay. TCRdb mirrors the immuneACCESS table, restricted to in-frame sequences. Some clones are absent from its copies; in checked studies, under half trace to an unresolved V gene, and the reason for the others is unknown. This sample is represented by approximately 76,000 clones; over 75% of them were singletons. The ten top clones hold roughly 6% of the sample.

This specimen belongs to a study of OX40 agonist ivuxolimab in advanced cancers. In the study overall: The costimulatory receptor OX40 (CD134) was targeted by ivuxolimab, a fully human IgG2 agonistic monoclonal antibody. Prior anti-PD-1, anti-PD-L1 or anti-CTLA-4 therapy was permitted, and roughly two fifths of dose-escalation patients had received checkpoint inhibitors. Partial responses were achieved by three dose-escalation patients, of whom one had hepatocellular carcinoma and two had cutaneous melanoma. Peripheral TCRbeta sequencing aimed to test whether ivuxolimab altered TCR sequence diversity and caused clonal T-cell expansion. The paper describes the monotherapy dose-escalation part (N of about 52 patients) of the phase I trial of ivuxolimab. Intravenous ivuxolimab was administered to patients every 2 weeks at six dose levels: 0.01, 0.1, 0.3, 1.5, 3 and 10 mg/kg. In the dose-escalation cohort, around four fifths of patients were male, and the mean age was 60 years with a range of about 20 to 90. Among the roughly 52 dose-escalation patients, 19 had hepatocellular carcinoma, 15 melanoma, 9 renal cell carcinoma and 9 head and neck cancer.

The trial excluded patients who had a history of autoimmune disease or who were on systemic immunosuppression. Peripheral blood for TCR sequencing was drawn from every dose cohort at baseline, at cycle 4 day 1 and at cycle 7 day 1. Samples were obtained from an open-label, multicenter, first-in-human phase I dose-escalation trial of ivuxolimab. Adults with locally advanced or metastatic head and neck squamous cell, hepatocellular, melanoma or renal cell carcinoma were enrolled in the trial. Before TCR sequencing, CD4+ T cells and CD8+ T cells from peripheral blood were sorted into separate populations. The research as a whole found: Low levels of normalized T-cell clonal expansion were also shown by some nonresponding patients. In partial responders in the 0.1-3.0 mg/kg groups, normalized peripheral clonal expansion was found to be among the lowest, especially among CD8+ T cells. The antigen specificity of the clonally expanded peripheral T cells was not determined. At doses of 0.1 to 3.0 mg/kg, clonal expansion of both CD4+ and CD8+ blood T cells was observed from baseline to week 6. On average, CD8+ T cells showed more expanded clones than CD4+ T cells after ivuxolimab.

Sequenced here: CD4+ or CD8+ T cells sorted from blood, sampled in a trial of the OX40 agonist ivuxolimab. In this chain, TRBV12-5 is recombined with TRBJ2-7; the D segment could be TRBD2, given 6 matching bases. This clonotype originated in an adult with an advanced solid tumor such as melanoma, head and neck, liver or kidney cancer. The CDR3 protein sequence reads: CASGSAREEYF. The nucleotide sequence reads as follows: TGTGCTAGTGGTTCGGCCAGGGAGGAGTACTTC.